The rows below give T cell receptor beta chains drawn from one sample of a study of identical twins. TCRdb reprocessed the 5' RACE reads via MiXCR and lists one record per CDR3 protein. Counted here are hundreds of thousands of distinct CDR3 sequences, less than 9.5% occurring once; the ten biggest clones make up roughly 7%. These data were likewise used in another study, on yellow fever vaccine responses in identical twins.

Input material: CD8+ T cells sorted from blood. Receptors originate from a woman aged 18-29 years in good health. The CDR3 runs from the conserved cysteine through the conserved F or W. D genes are given only for firm matches. Only some rows state a clone size, as once, few, many or a class for expanded clones.

size,V,J,D,CDR3,DNA
.,TRBV20-1,TRBJ2-5,.,CSALSGTSLETQYF,TGCAGTGCCCTGTCGGGGACTTCACTCGAGACCCAGTACTTC
.,TRBV7-8,TRBJ2-7,TRBD2,CASREAGEVWQYF,TGTGCCAGCAGAGAAGCGGGAGAGGTCTGGCAGTACTTC
few,TRBV6-4,TRBJ2-5,.,CASSPQGGNQETQYF,TGTGCCAGCAGTCCGCAGGGGGGCAACCAAGAGACCCAGTACTTC
many,TRBV29-1,TRBJ2-7,.,CSVVFFLDSSYEQYF,TGCAGCGTTGTCTTTTTTCTTGACAGCTCCTACGAGCAGTACTTC
few,TRBV4-1,TRBJ2-7,.,CASRGRQGGTYEQYF,TGCGCCAGCAGGGGAAGACAGGGAGGTACCTACGAGCAGTACTTC
.,TRBV19,TRBJ2-1,.,CASSEGTFNEQFF,TGTGCCAGTAGTGAAGGGACTTTCAATGAGCAGTTCTTC
few,TRBV11-1,TRBJ2-3,.,CASSHPRGLAESTDTQYF,TGTGCCAGCAGCCACCCTAGGGGGCTAGCGGAAAGCACAGATACGCAGTATTTT
few,TRBV20-1,TRBJ2-1,TRBD2,CSARGRLAGGLHEQFF,TGCAGTGCTAGAGGGAGACTAGCGGGGGGGCTGCATGAGCAGTTCTTC
many,TRBV28,TRBJ2-7,.,CASSGRLLSEQYF,TGTGCCAGCAGTGGACGACTTCTCTCCGAGCAGTACTTC
few,TRBV20-1,TRBJ2-1,TRBD2,CSARDVEGLAFNEQFF,TGCAGTGCTAGAGATGTTGAGGGACTAGCTTTTAATGAGCAGTTCTTC
.,TRBV7-4,TRBJ2-1,.,CAISPVSPAPSSYNEQFF,TGTGCCATCAGCCCCGTTTCCCCTGCTCCCTCGTCCTACAATGAGCAGTTCTTC
few,TRBV12-3/TRBV12-4,TRBJ1-2,TRBD1,CASSPGRGREGYTF,TGTGCCAGCAGTCCCGGCAGGGGGCGGGAGGGCTACACCTTC
.,TRBV27,TRBJ2-3,.,CASSYSFVDTQYF,TGTGCCAGCAGTTATAGTTTTGTGGATACGCAGTATTTT
few,TRBV6-5,TRBJ2-5,TRBD2,CASSYPSGGPSETQYF,TGTGCCAGCAGTTACCCATCGGGGGGGCCATCAGAGACCCAGTACTTC
.,TRBV6-5,TRBJ2-3,.,CASSYVQGPDTQYF,TGTGCCAGCAGTTACGTGCAGGGGCCAGATACGCAGTATTTT
.,TRBV6-1,TRBJ2-2,.,CAGTPAPGGSGELFF,TGTGCCGGCACCCCCGCTCCGGGCGGATCCGGGGAGCTGTTTTTT
few,TRBV2,TRBJ2-3,TRBD2,CASSELAGGLGDTQYF,TGTGCCAGCAGTGAACTAGCGGGGGGGCTTGGAGATACGCAGTATTTT
few,TRBV10-3,TRBJ2-1,.,CAISDYTEPYPYNEQFF,TGTGCCATCAGTGATTACACCGAACCTTACCCCTACAATGAGCAGTTCTTC
.,TRBV4-1,TRBJ2-3,.,CASTTGTSTDTQYF,TGCGCCAGCACGACGGGGACTAGCACAGATACGCAGTATTTT
few,TRBV27,TRBJ2-1,TRBD2,CASSTSGNFNEQFF,TGTGCCAGCAGTACTAGCGGGAATTTCAATGAGCAGTTCTTC
few,TRBV4-1,TRBJ2-2,TRBD1,CASSNRQGENGELFF,TGCGCCAGCAGCAACCGACAGGGGGAAAACGGGGAGCTGTTTTTT
few,TRBV28,TRBJ2-5,.,CASSSAGLGETQYF,TGTGCCAGCAGTTCTGCTGGGTTAGGAGAGACCCAGTACTTC